The subject of this entry is one T cell receptor beta chain. This table comes from immunoSEQ multiplex PCR, and its TCRdb copy is limited to in-frame clones, with some not included. The data show about 220,000 clones, with 86% seen just once and over 3% held by the top ten. From germline, CDR1 is SNHLY and CDR2 FYNNEI. The CDR3 consists of 12 residues. V was clipped by 11 bases and J by 3 bases, with 13 bases between them. The sample belongs to a study of blood T cell repertoires in COVID-19. This sequence originates from a woman aged 35 to 49 with acute COVID-19. The sequencing sample was made of PBMCs or T cells enriched from blood (not recorded which). This chain uses TRBV2 with TRBJ1-1; D is possibly TRBD1 (5 bases). The CDR3 protein is CAGWTFYTEAFF. The CDR3 nucleotides are TGTGCCGGTTGGACATTCTACACTGAAGCTTTCTTT.